A single sample is the source of the 17 T cell receptor beta chains below, sequenced in a study of T cells in Graves' hyperthyroidism and ophthalmopathy. Amplification of TCR beta CDR3 regions was performed using RNA transcripts as template. When the TCR CDR3 underwent first-round RT-PCR, the HTBI primer set was used. TCRdb passed the multiplex PCR reads through MiXCR, listing each CDR3 protein once. The sample records hundreds of thousands of distinct CDR3 sequences, less than 25% being singletons. The material sequenced was blood. Receptor source: a man aged 30 to 45 with Graves' ophthalmopathy.

This clonotype was recorded only once. The CDR3 region has the DNA TGTGCCAGCAGCTTAGAGGTTAATTCACCCCTCCACTTT. Translated, it gives CASSLEVNSPLHF. The chain combines TRBV7-3 with TRBJ1-6; D remains ambiguous. The CDR3 spans 13 residues. Between the trimmed V and J ends, which lost 2 bases and 6 bases, there was a span of 5 bases. Germline V CDR1 and CDR2: SGHTA, FQGTGA.

Only a few counts were recorded for this clonotype. The V and J genes are TRBV6-6 and TRBJ2-1; 9 bases agree with TRBD1. CDR1 and CDR2 (germline): MNHNY, SVGAGI (reference sequence). The CDR3 has 17 amino acids. J lost 9 bases, V lost 1 base, and 13 bases had no gene match. This CDR3 is CASSYFPPRQGEGEQFF. The CDR3 DNA sequence: TGTGCCAGCAGTTACTTCCCCCCCCGACAGGGGGAAGGTGAGCAGTTCTTC.

This clonotype was recorded a few times. This sequence joins TRBV7-9 and TRBJ2-1; TRBD2 matches 12 bases. Germline CDR1 is SEHNR and CDR2 is FQNEAQ (reference sequence). V shed 3 bases and J 8 bases; nucleotides not matched to a gene: 5. The CDR3 is made up of 15 amino acids. Written as DNA, the CDR3 is TGTGCCAGCAGCTTTCTAGCGGGAGGGACGGATGAGCAGTTCTTC. Amino acid sequence: CASSFLAGGTDEQFF.

The rearrangement links TRBV7-8 to TRBJ2-2, with TRBD1 identical over 7 bases. Germline-derived CDR1 and CDR2 are SGHVS and FQNEAQ. The V and J ends lost 5 bases and 6 bases, in that order; junction bases with no gene match: 12. The CDR3 loop spans 16 amino acids. The CDR3 protein is CASSPGRTRGPGELFF. The CDR3 bases are TGTGCCAGCAGCCCCGGGCGAACTAGGGGGCCCGGGGAGCTGTTTTTT.

The rearrangement uses TRBV18 and TRBJ1-4; the D gene is possibly TRBD1 (6 bases). Germline CDR1 KGHSH, CDR2 LQKENI. The CDR3 spans 14 residues. Trimming left V 6 bases short and J 5 bases short, with 13 bases between. As DNA, the CDR3 is TGTGCCAGCTCTAAGGACAGATTAAATGAAAAACTGTTTTTT. It is translated as CASSKDRLNEKLFF.

This clonotype was counted between two and nine times. This chain links TRBV9 with TRBJ1-1; a weak D match, TRBD1 (5 bases). Germline CDR1 SGDLS, CDR2 YYNGEE. Trimming stripped 4 bases from V and 2 bases from J, with 12 bases between. The length of the CDR3 is 14 residues. CDR3 region: CASSRGGTNTEAFF. DNA for the CDR3: TGTGCCAGCAGCAGGGGAGGTACAAACACTGAAGCTTTCTTT.

The table lists this clonotype with many counts. This rearrangement joins TRBV6-6 to TRBJ2-2; the match to TRBD1 covers 8 bases. V lost 2 bases and J lost 7; bases outside the gene matches: 6. This CDR3 is 15 amino acids long. The germline CDR1 and CDR2 sequences are MNHNY and SVGAGI (reference sequence). CDR3 protein: CASSYARGRGGELFF. The DNA for the CDR3 is TGTGCCAGCAGTTACGCCAGGGGGCGAGGCGGGGAGCTGTTTTTT.

This clonotype occurred a few times. CDR3 sequence reads: CSARVEGQSTEAFF. DNA of the CDR3: TGCAGTGCTAGAGTTGAGGGGCAGAGCACTGAAGCTTTCTTT. V usage is TRBV20-1 and J usage is TRBJ1-1; a weak D match, TRBD1 (5 bases). V was cut by 1 base and J by 4 bases, with 13 bases left in between. Per the germline V gene, CDR1 is DFQATT and CDR2 is SNEGSKA (reference sequence). The length of the CDR3 is 14 residues.

This clonotype showed up just a few times. The CDR3 DNA sequence: TGTGCCAGCAGCTCTACCTCGAAGGCACCCCTCCACTTT. Protein product: CASSSTSKAPLHF. The J gene is TRBJ1-6, the V gene TRBV6-1; no firm D call. The CDR3 has 13 residues. CDR1 is MNHNS and CDR2 is SASEGT in the germline V gene. V was shortened by 6 bases and J by 11 bases, with 14 bases between the two germline ends.

This clonotype was detected a few times. The J gene is TRBJ2-7, the V gene TRBV7-2; the D is unclear. With 6 bases removed from V and 6 bases from J, the gap between germline ends came to 15 bases. This CDR3 has 13 amino acids. Germline CDR1 reads SGHTA; CDR2 reads FQGNSA. CDR3 in DNA: TGTGCCAGCAGTCGTATCGGAGAGGCCGAGCAGTACTTC. This codes for CASSRIGEAEQYF.

This clonotype was picked up a small number of times. The V and J genes are TRBV4-3 and TRBJ2-3; TRBD1 aligns across 7 bases. Trimming at V came to 3 bases and at J to 3 bases, leaving 6 bases not matched to a gene. The length of the CDR3 is 15 residues. Germline V gene lookup returns CDR1 LGHNA and CDR2 YSLEER. For the CDR3, the DNA is TGCGCCAGCAGCCATACAGGGGACACGACAGATACGCAGTATTTT. Its protein product is CASSHTGDTTDTQYF.

This clonotype turned up a few times. V usage is TRBV7-9 and J usage is TRBJ2-1, with 12 nucleotides matching TRBD2. CDR1 SEHNR and CDR2 FQNEAQ come from the germline V gene (reference sequence). V shed 1 base and J 1 base; nucleotides not matched to a gene: 2. The CDR3 loop spans 17 amino acids. CDR3 protein: CASSLEGLAGSYNEQFF. As DNA, the CDR3 is TGTGCCAGCAGCTTAGAGGGACTAGCGGGTTCCTACAATGAGCAGTTCTTC.

Points on this clonotype: One junction end does not reproduce the germline sequence, and a read error may be involved. This sequence joins TRBV9 and TRBJ1-2; TRBD1 is a possible D gene (5 bases). The CDR3 runs to 16 residues. Germline lookup yields CDR1 SGDLS and CDR2 YYNGEE. This CDR3 is CASSVDSTTGYAGYIF. CDR3 in DNA: TGTGCCAGCAGCGTAGATAGCACTACAGGTTACGCTGGCTACATCTTC.

This clonotype appeared many times. The chain couples TRBV28 to TRBJ2-1; D perhaps matches TRBD1 (7 bases). CDR3 length: 18 amino acids. CDR1 is MDHEN and CDR2 is SYDVKM in the germline V gene. Trimming pared 2 bases from V and 8 bases from J, leaving 25 bases between. In DNA, the CDR3 is TGTGCCAGCAGTTTAAAGGTGGGGACAGTAGATAGCGGATATGAGCAGTTCTTC. This translates into CASSLKVGTVDSGYEQFF.

This clonotype was counted between two and nine times. CDR3 loop: CASSSVAGTGGTSGRWGTDTQYF. The CDR3 DNA reads TGTGCCAGCAGCTCGGTCGCCGGGACAGGAGGGACTAGCGGGAGATGGGGCACAGATACGCAGTATTTT. This rearrangement joins TRBV7-9 to TRBJ2-3, with 14 bases lining up with TRBD2. After removal of 4 bases from V and 1 base from J, the junction contained 22 bases not matched to a gene. Germline CDR1 is SEHNR and CDR2 is FQNEAQ (reference sequence). The length of the CDR3 is 23 residues.

Only one count was recorded for this clonotype. The rearrangement links TRBV18 to TRBJ2-1; TRBD1 aligns across 10 bases. CDR1 is KGHSH and CDR2 is LQKENI in the germline V gene. With V trimmed by 3 bases and J by 5 bases, 4 bases remained unmatched. This CDR3 has 15 residues. The CDR3: CASSPFGTGDNEQFF. DNA for the CDR3: TGTGCCAGCTCACCGTTTGGGACAGGGGACAATGAGCAGTTCTTC.

The V call is TRBV5-6, the J call TRBJ2-1; 11 bases align to TRBD1. CDR3 size: 14 residues. Germline V CDR1 and CDR2: SGHDT, YYEEEE. Unmatched junction bases numbered 7, after V lost 4 bases and J lost 10 bases. In nucleotides, the CDR3 is TGTGCCAGCAGCCCAAGGACAGGGGGCAACGAGCAGTTCTTC. This sequence encodes CASSPRTGGNEQFF.